This T cell receptor (beta chain) was sequenced in a study of T cell responses to AZD1222 COVID-19 vaccine. Study-level points and caveats: Elevations in Spike-specific TCR breadth and depth followed administration of two AZD1222 doses.

Second-dose intervals of approximately 4 or approximately 12 weeks were pooled. Of note for this clone: Its specificity is unknown.

V lost 0 bases to trimming and J lost 3 bases, with 2 bases between them. Germline V gene data show CDR1 as SGHRS and CDR2 as YFSETQ. The CDR3 loop spans 12 amino acids. TCRdb's table, derived via immunoSEQ multiplex PCR, lists solely in-frame clones and lacks some. The profile shows about 140,000 clones, almost 95% of them singletons. The specimen comprised peripheral blood, sampled 28 days after the second AZD1222 dose. The source of this sequence is an adult who received the AZD1222 COVID-19 vaccine. The rearrangement uses TRBV5-1 and TRBJ2-3; D remains unclear. CDR3 nucleotides: TGCGCCAGCAGCTTGGATACAGATACGCAGTATTTT. The encoded protein is CASSLDTDTQYF. Together with reference TRBV5-1 and TRBJ2-3, the CDR3 gives the full variable domain: KAGVTQTPRYLIKTRGQQVTLSCSPISGHRSVSWYQQTPGQGLQFLFEYFSETQRNKGNFPGRFSGRQFSNSRSEMNVSTLELGDSALYLCASSLDTDTQYFGPGTRLTVL.